This entry features one TCR beta chain sequence. Its target is unknown. CDR3 length: 14 residues. Germline lookup yields CDR1 SGHTA and CDR2 FQGTGA. TCRdb reprocessed the 5' RACE reads; each CDR3 protein has one entry and no DNA is given. The record lists some 410,000 distinct CDR3 sequences, of which the ten most abundant hold approximately 6.8%. This entry is derived from a study of T cells expressing NK-cell markers. Overall study: One of the eight sequenced donors was seronegative, whereas the other seven were HCMV-seropositive.

Points from the study as a whole: Of CD8+ T cells, about 1.0-8% belonged to dominant NKG2C+ clonotypes in 5 to 7 donors.

Sequenced sample: blood T cells: a sorted CD56 or NKG2C T cell subset, CD4+ or CD8+ T cells, or bulk PBMC T cells (not recorded which). This chain connects TRBV7-3 to TRBJ2-2; lacking DNA, the TRBD1 call made by TCRdb goes unchecked. The receptor comes from a woman between 18 and 70 years old in good health. The CDR3 loop reads CASSSDRNTGELFF.